These T cell receptor beta chains were read from a single sample in a study of blood T cell repertoires in COVID-19. The protocol was immunoSEQ multiplex PCR, while the TCRdb copy is restricted to in-frame clones and leaves out a portion. The profile shows approximately 180,000 clones, around 90% of them singletons. The sample consisted of peripheral blood. The receptors were gathered from a man in his sixties with active or convalescent COVID-19. The CDR3 runs from the conserved cysteine through the conserved F or W. A D gene is named only where the DNA matches it firmly. Some rows have no size entry. The others give once, few or many, or a class for an expanded clone.

J gene: TRBJ1-2
D gene: .
CDR3 length: 17
V gene: TRBV12-2
clone size: .
CDR3 protein: CASRSVWSRQGAKGYTF
CDR3 DNA: TGTGCAAGTCGCTCAGTATGGTCTCGACAGGGGGCTAAAGGCTACACCTTC

J gene: TRBJ1-2
D gene: .
CDR3 length: 14
V gene: TRBV27
clone size: .
CDR3 protein: CASSPVGGAGGYTF
CDR3 DNA: TGTGCCAGCAGTCCCGTGGGAGGGGCGGGAGGCTACACCTTC

J gene: TRBJ2-5
D gene: .
CDR3 length: 13
V gene: TRBV11-3
clone size: .
CDR3 protein: CASSLESQETQYF
CDR3 DNA: TGTGCCAGCAGCTTAGAATCTCAAGAGACCCAGTACTTC

J gene: TRBJ1-3
D gene: .
CDR3 length: 13
V gene: TRBV18
clone size: once
CDR3 protein: CASSPSEKNTIYF
CDR3 DNA: TGTGCCAGCTCCCCGTCGGAGAAAAACACCATATATTTT

J gene: TRBJ1-1
D gene: .
CDR3 length: 13
V gene: TRBV11-2
clone size: .
CDR3 protein: CASSPRRETEAFF
CDR3 DNA: TGTGCCAGCAGCCCGAGGAGGGAGACTGAAGCTTTCTTT

J gene: TRBJ1-4
D gene: TRBD1
CDR3 length: 15
V gene: TRBV2
clone size: .
CDR3 protein: CASIERGTGYEKLFF
CDR3 DNA: TGTGCCAGCATCGAAAGGGGGACAGGGTACGAAAAACTGTTTTTT

J gene: TRBJ1-2
D gene: .
CDR3 length: 15
V gene: TRBV6-6
clone size: .
CDR3 protein: CASMVVEGRDYGYTF
CDR3 DNA: TGTGCCAGCATGGTGGTCGAGGGAAGGGACTATGGCTACACCTTC

J gene: TRBJ2-2
D gene: .
CDR3 length: 15
V gene: TRBV18
clone size: .
CDR3 protein: CASSPGQIDTGELFF
CDR3 DNA: TGTGCCAGCTCACCAGGACAGATCGATACCGGGGAGCTGTTTTTT

J gene: TRBJ2-2
D gene: .
CDR3 length: 13
V gene: TRBV15
clone size: .
CDR3 protein: CATSTGNTGELFF
CDR3 DNA: TGTGCCACCAGCACGGGGAACACCGGGGAGCTGTTTTTT

J gene: TRBJ2-7
D gene: .
CDR3 length: 13
V gene: TRBV5-6
clone size: .
CDR3 protein: CASSSYTGTEQYF
CDR3 DNA: TGTGCCAGCAGCTCATACACAGGTACCGAGCAGTACTTC

J gene: TRBJ1-6
D gene: .
CDR3 length: 15
V gene: TRBV9
clone size: .
CDR3 protein: CASTRGGSYNSPLHF
CDR3 DNA: TGTGCCAGCACCCGGGGGGGGTCCTATAATTCACCCCTCCACTTT

J gene: TRBJ2-3
D gene: TRBD1
CDR3 length: 14
V gene: TRBV11-2
clone size: .
CDR3 protein: CASSRDRGRDTQYF
CDR3 DNA: TGTGCCAGCAGCCGGGACAGGGGGCGTGATACGCAGTATTTT

J gene: TRBJ1-2
D gene: TRBD1
CDR3 length: 14
V gene: TRBV5-1
clone size: .
CDR3 protein: CASTGTGGGYGYTF
CDR3 DNA: TGCGCCAGCACCGGGACAGGGGGTGGCTATGGCTACACCTTC

J gene: TRBJ1-2
D gene: TRBD1
CDR3 length: 14
V gene: TRBV13
clone size: .
CDR3 protein: CASSFSGTEEFHTF
CDR3 DNA: TGTGCCAGCAGCTTCTCCGGGACAGAGGAGTTCCACACCTTC

J gene: TRBJ2-6
D gene: .
CDR3 length: 17
V gene: TRBV18
clone size: .
CDR3 protein: CASSPTGQSSGANVLTF
CDR3 DNA: TGTGCCAGCTCACCGACAGGCCAGAGCTCTGGGGCCAACGTCCTGACTTTC

J gene: TRBJ2-3
D gene: .
CDR3 length: 18
V gene: TRBV27
clone size: .
CDR3 protein: CASSLSPTVAGAGDTQYF
CDR3 DNA: TGTGCCAGCAGTTTATCGCCTACAGTGGCGGGGGCTGGGGATACGCAGTATTTT

J gene: TRBJ1-1
D gene: .
CDR3 length: 13
V gene: TRBV5-1
clone size: .
CDR3 protein: CASSSARDTEAFF
CDR3 DNA: TGCGCCAGCAGCTCGGCCCGGGACACTGAAGCTTTCTTT

J gene: TRBJ2-1
D gene: TRBD2
CDR3 length: 13
V gene: TRBV5-1
clone size: .
CDR3 protein: CASSSEGRVEQFF
CDR3 DNA: TGCGCCAGCAGCTCCGAAGGGAGGGTTGAGCAGTTCTTC

J gene: TRBJ1-4
D gene: .
CDR3 length: 15
V gene: TRBV5-1
clone size: .
CDR3 protein: CASSLGRGRNEKLFF
CDR3 DNA: TGCGCCAGCAGCTTGGGGCGGGGGAGAAATGAAAAACTGTTTTTT

J gene: TRBJ2-7
D gene: .
CDR3 length: 11
V gene: TRBV6-2/TRBV6-3
clone size: .
CDR3 protein: CASSEAYEQYF
CDR3 DNA: TGTGCCAGCAGTGAGGCCTACGAGCAGTACTTC

J gene: TRBJ2-3
D gene: TRBD2
CDR3 length: 18
V gene: TRBV5-1
clone size: .
CDR3 protein: CASSLPTSGGASTDTQYF
CDR3 DNA: TGCGCCAGCAGCCTACCTACTAGCGGGGGGGCCAGCACAGATACGCAGTATTTT

J gene: TRBJ2-1
D gene: TRBD1
CDR3 length: 15
V gene: TRBV19
clone size: .
CDR3 protein: CASKKGDRGYNEQFF
CDR3 DNA: TGTGCCAGTAAAAAGGGGGACAGGGGCTACAATGAGCAGTTCTTC

J gene: TRBJ2-3
D gene: TRBD2
CDR3 length: 19
V gene: TRBV5-1
clone size: .
CDR3 protein: CASRLFGASGGARTDTQYF
CDR3 DNA: TGCGCCAGCCGGTTGTTCGGGGCTAGCGGGGGGGCCCGCACAGATACGCAGTATTTT

J gene: TRBJ2-7
D gene: TRBD1
CDR3 length: 12
V gene: TRBV19
clone size: .
CDR3 protein: CASSDRGYEQYF
CDR3 DNA: TGTGCCAGTAGCGACAGGGGTTACGAGCAGTACTTC

J gene: TRBJ2-7
D gene: .
CDR3 length: 13
V gene: TRBV3-1/TRBV3-2
clone size: .
CDR3 protein: CASSQDVRNEQYF
CDR3 DNA: TGTGCCAGCAGCCAAGATGTGCGGAACGAGCAGTACTTC

J gene: TRBJ2-7
D gene: TRBD1
CDR3 length: 14
V gene: TRBV19
clone size: few
CDR3 protein: CASSPNTGGNEQYF
CDR3 DNA: TGTGCCAGTAGCCCAAACACAGGGGGCAACGAGCAGTACTTC

J gene: TRBJ2-3
D gene: .
CDR3 length: 16
V gene: TRBV19
clone size: .
CDR3 protein: CASSTGLQQIGDTQYF
CDR3 DNA: TGTGCCAGTAGTACCGGTCTTCAACAGATAGGAGATACGCAGTATTTT

J gene: TRBJ1-1
D gene: .
CDR3 length: 14
V gene: TRBV4-1
clone size: few
CDR3 protein: CASSLYGGNTEAFF
CDR3 DNA: TGCGCCAGCAGCCTCTACGGGGGGAACACTGAAGCTTTCTTT

J gene: TRBJ1-6
D gene: .
CDR3 length: 13
V gene: TRBV11-1
clone size: .
CDR3 protein: CASSPRGASPLHF
CDR3 DNA: TGTGCCAGCAGCCCCAGGGGAGCCTCACCCCTCCACTTT

J gene: TRBJ1-4
D gene: TRBD1
CDR3 length: 16
V gene: TRBV19
clone size: .
CDR3 protein: CASSFPPGQNNEKLFF
CDR3 DNA: TGTGCCAGTAGTTTCCCACCGGGACAGAATAATGAAAAACTGTTTTTT

J gene: TRBJ2-7
D gene: .
CDR3 length: 15
V gene: TRBV24-1
clone size: .
CDR3 protein: CATSDPRGGSYEQYF
CDR3 DNA: TGTGCCACCAGTGATCCCAGGGGTGGCTCCTACGAGCAGTACTTC

J gene: TRBJ1-6
D gene: .
CDR3 length: 15
V gene: TRBV27
clone size: .
CDR3 protein: CASSSDGNYNSPLHF
CDR3 DNA: TGTGCCAGCAGTTCGGACGGGAACTATAATTCACCCCTCCACTTT

J gene: TRBJ1-1
D gene: .
CDR3 length: 14
V gene: TRBV5-1
clone size: .
CDR3 protein: CASSLVEVNTEAFF
CDR3 DNA: TGCGCCAGCAGCTTGGTGGAGGTAAACACTGAAGCTTTCTTT

J gene: TRBJ2-3
D gene: .
CDR3 length: 14
V gene: TRBV5-1
clone size: .
CDR3 protein: CASTQTTATDTQYF
CDR3 DNA: TGCGCCAGCACACAAACAACAGCCACAGATACGCAGTATTTT

J gene: TRBJ1-1
D gene: .
CDR3 length: 13
V gene: TRBV27
clone size: few
CDR3 protein: CASRYAGGTEAFF
CDR3 DNA: TGTGCCAGCAGATACGCGGGAGGGACTGAAGCTTTCTTT

J gene: TRBJ1-5
D gene: .
CDR3 length: 15
V gene: TRBV5-1
clone size: .
CDR3 protein: CASSLTVGGNQPQHF
CDR3 DNA: TGCGCCAGCAGCTTGACGGTTGGGGGGAATCAGCCCCAGCATTTT

J gene: TRBJ1-6
D gene: .
CDR3 length: 13
V gene: TRBV30
clone size: .
CDR3 protein: CAWSVRRDSPLHF
CDR3 DNA: TGTGCCTGGAGTGTTCGTCGGGATTCACCCCTCCACTTT

J gene: TRBJ2-5
D gene: .
CDR3 length: 17
V gene: TRBV6-2/TRBV6-3
clone size: .
CDR3 protein: CASSYGGSGSPAETQYF
CDR3 DNA: TGTGCCAGCAGTTACGGGGGGTCGGGGTCCCCGGCGGAGACCCAGTACTTC

J gene: TRBJ2-5
D gene: TRBD2
CDR3 length: 15
V gene: TRBV7-2
clone size: .
CDR3 protein: CASSDPSGGAETQYF
CDR3 DNA: TGTGCCAGCAGCGACCCTAGCGGGGGGGCCGAGACCCAGTACTTC

J gene: TRBJ2-1
D gene: TRBD2
CDR3 length: 15
V gene: TRBV29-1
clone size: .
CDR3 protein: CSVEEVAGGLDEQFF
CDR3 DNA: TGCAGCGTTGAAGAGGTGGCGGGGGGATTGGATGAGCAGTTCTTC

J gene: TRBJ1-2
D gene: .
CDR3 length: 15
V gene: TRBV5-6
clone size: .
CDR3 protein: CASSLATSGNYGYTF
CDR3 DNA: TGTGCCAGCAGCTTGGCCACATCAGGGAACTATGGCTACACCTTC

J gene: TRBJ2-2
D gene: TRBD1
CDR3 length: 15
V gene: TRBV7-9
clone size: .
CDR3 protein: CASSFLTGGVGELFF
CDR3 DNA: TGTGCCAGCAGCTTCCTGACAGGGGGAGTCGGGGAGCTGTTTTTT

J gene: TRBJ2-5
D gene: .
CDR3 length: 14
V gene: TRBV15
clone size: once
CDR3 protein: CATSRERAEGTQYF
CDR3 DNA: TGTGCCACCAGCAGAGAGCGGGCGGAAGGGACCCAGTACTTC

J gene: TRBJ2-5
D gene: .
CDR3 length: 15
V gene: TRBV2
clone size: .
CDR3 protein: CASSGIRGGQETQYF
CDR3 DNA: TGTGCCAGCAGTGGAATAAGAGGGGGCCAAGAGACCCAGTACTTC

J gene: TRBJ2-1
D gene: .
CDR3 length: 17
V gene: TRBV24-1
clone size: few
CDR3 protein: CATSDSSRPGSDNEQFF
CDR3 DNA: TGTGCCACCAGTGATTCGAGTAGGCCGGGATCAGACAATGAGCAGTTCTTC

J gene: TRBJ1-1
D gene: .
CDR3 length: 13
V gene: TRBV5-8
clone size: .
CDR3 protein: CASSADGITEAFF
CDR3 DNA: TGTGCCAGCAGCGCGGACGGGATCACTGAAGCTTTCTTT

J gene: TRBJ2-5
D gene: .
CDR3 length: 15
V gene: TRBV4-1
clone size: .
CDR3 protein: CASSQGNGVQETQYF
CDR3 DNA: TGCGCCAGCAGCCAAGGAAACGGAGTCCAAGAGACCCAGTACTTC

J gene: TRBJ2-7
D gene: .
CDR3 length: 15
V gene: TRBV5-6
clone size: few
CDR3 protein: CASSSPTRSSYEQYF
CDR3 DNA: TGTGCCAGCAGTTCCCCAACCCGGAGCTCCTACGAGCAGTACTTC

J gene: TRBJ1-1
D gene: TRBD1
CDR3 length: 16
V gene: TRBV19
clone size: .
CDR3 protein: CASSSGQGAGNTEAFF
CDR3 DNA: TGTGCCAGTAGTTCCGGACAGGGGGCGGGGAACACTGAAGCTTTCTTT

J gene: TRBJ1-1
D gene: .
CDR3 length: 14
V gene: TRBV4-1
clone size: few
CDR3 protein: CASSQGAQNTEAFF
CDR3 DNA: TGCGCCAGCAGCCAAGGGGCCCAGAACACTGAAGCTTTCTTT

J gene: TRBJ1-2
D gene: TRBD1
CDR3 length: 13
V gene: TRBV11-1
clone size: .
CDR3 protein: CASSSGQGYGYTF
CDR3 DNA: TGTGCCAGCAGCTCGGGACAGGGCTATGGCTACACCTTC

J gene: TRBJ2-3
D gene: .
CDR3 length: 13
V gene: TRBV20-1
clone size: .
CDR3 protein: CSTSAPGVNTQYF
CDR3 DNA: TGCAGTACTAGTGCCCCGGGGGTTAATACGCAGTATTTT

J gene: TRBJ1-1
D gene: .
CDR3 length: 14
V gene: TRBV28
clone size: .
CDR3 protein: CASSLGGAMTEAFF
CDR3 DNA: TGTGCCAGCAGTTTGGGAGGGGCGATGACTGAAGCTTTCTTT